This paragraph reports one T cell receptor (beta chain). This clone was counted only a few times. Its antigen specificity is not known. Base qualities are not recorded, but no much larger clone differs from it by a single base. The immunoSEQ hsTCRB v3.0 assay was used at survey level resolution to sequence the TRB variable region. A depth of about 35,000-50,000 T-cell genomes per sample was targeted for TRB sequencing. An Illumina MiSeq with a v3 150-cycle kit was used to sequence the pooled TRB libraries. As for the authors' bioinformatics: Repertoire analysis was run in R within a reproducible Nextflow workflow that covered QC, data transformation and analysis. Custom analyses were implemented in LymphoSeq2, an R package for AIRR-Seq data exploration. A few samples that yielded fewer than 5000 total TRB sequences were excluded, so that approximately 170 HIV repertoires were analyzed. Among the roughly 190 retained HIV repertoires, about 60 were collected before ART initiation and about 130 were collected after ART initiation. Repertoires were downsampled to 5000 TRB nucleotide sequences, and summary statistics were averaged over 100 downsampling iterations. TRB sequences were retained for analysis only if CDR3 regions of at least seven amino acids were present. Two measures captured diversity: a Shannon entropy-derived clonality score and the Gini coefficient. In the repertoire networks, any two of the top 5000 CDR3 amino acid sequences were connected whenever the two sequences differed by an edit distance of one. GLIPH2 predicted antigen specificity groups and MHC restriction for TRB CDR3 amino acid sequences. CDR3 amino acid sequences were matched against VDJdb and McPAS-TCR to flag known CMV, EBV, HIV or tissue antigen associations. Pre-ART, post-ART and control groups were compared with Wilcoxon signed-rank tests and Holm-Bonferroni correction. TCRdb obtained this table from immuneACCESS and retained in-frame rearrangements with V and J assigned. These tables miss some clones; where compared with another copy, unresolved V genes account for less than half of the shortfall, and the remainder is unexplained. From that table come the V and J calls and clone size; the DNA was used to work out D and trimming. Present in this sample are about 11,000 clones, approximately 79% of which were seen just once. The top ten clones comprise 20% of the sample.

The sample comes from a study of long-term antiretroviral therapy in people with HIV (dated by TCRdb to between 2022 and 2023). Regarding the research as a whole: The earliest samples were collected about a decade before the 2015 WHO recommendation for immediate ART, when ART was typically delayed until CD4 counts fell. This retrospective serial study examined whether starting ART and sustained HIV suppression were associated with changes in the composition and diversity of the TRB repertoire in peripheral blood. The cohort contributed roughly 190 cryopreserved PBMC samples from 30 to 35 adults with confirmed HIV infection, collected serially over a mean of about 6 years (range 1-12). About two fifths of the roughly 30 participants with HIV were female. No cross-contamination during QIAcube processing turned up in test extractions that ran a monoclonal T-cell line alongside 30 to 40 polyclonal samples. Study-wide findings and limitations: Since PBMC availability was limited, sequencing covered only the TCR beta chain, with no alpha chain pairing. The samples span the years 2004 to 2017, and the ART regimens used may be less effective than current regimens. HIV repertoires had narrower CDR3 length ranges than controls, and the network structure suggested an antigen-experienced repertoire that shifted only slightly toward naive after ART. Starting ART was linked to a significant rise in TRB diversity, yet even with long-term ART the diversity remained significantly lower than in transplant donor controls. The repertoire was dominated across all time points by expanded TRB clones identified before ART initiation, although this dominance was seen to fluctuate and to decrease in many PLHIV after ART. Inferences about post-ART repertoire changes are limited because no data were available on ART adherence, viral resistance or therapy changes. Because pre-ART samples had limited cell numbers, unsorted PBMC were profiled rather than sorted CD4+ and CD8+ T cells.

To be included, a participant needed at least one PBMC sample from before ART initiation plus at least two post-ART samples. Treatment was received in the United States of America by all participants with HIV. Before DNA extraction, cryopreserved samples of roughly 0.85-11 million PBMC were thawed and then washed. At the time of the earliest PBMC sample, participants with HIV were aged between roughly 23 and 60 years. Each participant contributed PBMC samples from 1-4 timepoints before ART initiation and 2-8 timepoints after ART initiation, with a median of 7 samples. For every participant, serial HIV viral load, CD4+ T-cell count, ART history and demographic data were obtained. A Qiagen kit on a QIAcube was used to extract genomic DNA from unsorted PBMC, with samples processed in batches of 12. Its CDR3 holds 15 amino acids, cysteine through phenylalanine. The only DNA kept is the CDR3, 45 bases in frame from the first base. The junction shows trimming of 3 bases on V and 6 bases on J, plus 17 bases between the germline ends. Based on the germline V gene (reference sequence), the CDR1 and CDR2 sequences are SEHNR and FQNEAQ.

This clonotype originated in a man aged 50 or older with HIV. Recombination joined TRBV7-9 with TRBJ1-1; perhaps TRBD1 is the D gene, with 6 bases matching. Specimen: unsorted PBMCs, collected less than 7.5 years after starting antiretroviral therapy. The nucleotide sequence reads as follows: TGTGCCAGCAGCTTTTCGGGGGACACCGGCGCTGAAGCTTTCTTT. Translated, it gives CASSFSGDTGAEAFF.